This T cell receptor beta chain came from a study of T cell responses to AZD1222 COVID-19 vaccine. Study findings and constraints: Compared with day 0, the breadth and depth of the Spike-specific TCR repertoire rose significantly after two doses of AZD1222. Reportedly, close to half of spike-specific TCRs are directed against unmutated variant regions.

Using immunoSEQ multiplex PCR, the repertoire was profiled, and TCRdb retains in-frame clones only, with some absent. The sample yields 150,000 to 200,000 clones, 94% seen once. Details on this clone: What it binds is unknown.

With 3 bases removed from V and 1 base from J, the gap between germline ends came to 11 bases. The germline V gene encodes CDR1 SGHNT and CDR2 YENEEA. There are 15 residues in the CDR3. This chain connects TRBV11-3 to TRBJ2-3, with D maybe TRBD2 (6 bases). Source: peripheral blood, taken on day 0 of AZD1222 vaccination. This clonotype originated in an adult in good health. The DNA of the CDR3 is TGTGCCAGCAGCTTGACGGGAGCGGGCACAGATACGCAGTATTTT. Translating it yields CASSLTGAGTDTQYF.